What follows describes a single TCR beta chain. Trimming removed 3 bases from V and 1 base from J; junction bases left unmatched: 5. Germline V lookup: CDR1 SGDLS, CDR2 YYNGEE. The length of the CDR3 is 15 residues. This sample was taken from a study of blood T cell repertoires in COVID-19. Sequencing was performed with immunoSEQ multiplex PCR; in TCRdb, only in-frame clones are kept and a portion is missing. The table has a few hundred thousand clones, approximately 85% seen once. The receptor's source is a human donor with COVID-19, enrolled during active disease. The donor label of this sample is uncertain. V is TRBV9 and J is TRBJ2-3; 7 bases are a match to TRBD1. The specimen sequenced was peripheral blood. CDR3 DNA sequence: TGTGCCAGCAGCGAATCGGGACAGCGCACAGATACGCAGTATTTT. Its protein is CASSESGQRTDTQYF.